Listed below are T cell receptor beta chains from one sample, sequenced in a study of shared clonotypes between healthy human individuals. The data were produced by immunoSEQ multiplex PCR, yet TCRdb's version contains in-frame clones alone and is incomplete. The data contain over a million clones, roughly 75% of them singletons. The sample comprised memory CD4+ T cells sorted from blood. All receptors come from a man aged 18 to 30 in good health. Each CDR3 is given with its conserved first and last residue. D genes are given only for firm matches. Clone size is not always given. Where it is, it says once, few, many or a class for expanded clones.

d_call,clone_size,j_call,v_call,cdr3_nt,cdr3_aa
.,.,TRBJ1-3,TRBV6-5,TGTGCCAGCAGTTACTCGGGGATCCTCTCTGGAAACACCATATATTTT,CASSYSGILSGNTIYF
.,few,TRBJ2-7,TRBV28,TGTGCCAGCAGTTCAACATGGCAGCTAGCCTACGAGCAGTACTTC,CASSSTWQLAYEQYF
.,.,TRBJ2-5,TRBV11-2,TGTGCCAGCAGCCCCGACGGACTGTCGTCAGAGACCCAGTACTTC,CASSPDGLSSETQYF
TRBD1,many,TRBJ1-5,TRBV9,TGTGCCAGCAGCGTGGATGGACAGGGCAATCAGCCCCAGCATTTT,CASSVDGQGNQPQHF
TRBD1,.,TRBJ2-1,TRBV11-3,TGTGCCAGCAGCGCTAGGGACAGGGGGCAAGACAATGAGCAGTTCTTC,CASSARDRGQDNEQFF
TRBD1,.,TRBJ2-3,TRBV5-4,TGTGCCAGCAGCCAATTGACAGGGGCCTTTGCAGATACGCAGTATTTT,CASSQLTGAFADTQYF
TRBD2,.,TRBJ2-5,TRBV5-1,TGCGCCAGCAGCTTACGACTAGCGGGAGATCGGAGAGAGACCCAGTACTTC,CASSLRLAGDRRETQYF
.,once,TRBJ1-2,TRBV5-1,TGCGCCAGCAGCCGGGTCCCAGGGGACTACTATGGCTACACCTTC,CASSRVPGDYYGYTF
.,.,TRBJ2-7,TRBV27,TGTGCCAGCAGTTTATATGGGACGGATCCCTACGAGCAGTACTTC,CASSLYGTDPYEQYF
.,.,TRBJ1-4,TRBV7-2,TGTGCCAGCAGCTTAGCGAGGGTAACCGGAACTAATGAAAAACTGTTTTTT,CASSLARVTGTNEKLFF
.,.,TRBJ2-7,TRBV7-2,TGTGCCAGCAGCACGCGTGGCGGCAGGGATTTCTACGAGCAGTACTTC,CASSTRGGRDFYEQYF
.,many,TRBJ2-3,TRBV5-1,TGCGCCAGCAGGAGTTCCGATACGCAGTATTTT,CASRSSDTQYF
TRBD2,.,TRBJ2-1,TRBV7-9,TGTGCCAGCAGCGGGACTAGCGGTTACAATGAGCAGTTCTTC,CASSGTSGYNEQFF
.,.,TRBJ1-2,TRBV30,TGTGCCTGGGAAGCGAGGGGGGGCTACACCTTC,CAWEARGGYTF
TRBD1,.,TRBJ2-5,TRBV7-2,TGTGCCAGCAGCCCCCCCGGGACAGGGCAAGAGACCCAGTACTTC,CASSPPGTGQETQYF
TRBD1,.,TRBJ1-1,TRBV2,TGTGCCAGCATTTGGACAGGTAACACTGAAGCTTTCTTT,CASIWTGNTEAFF
TRBD1,.,TRBJ1-6,TRBV14,TGTGCCAGCAGCCGTTCAGGGGGCTCTAATTCACCCCTCCACTTT,CASSRSGGSNSPLHF
TRBD1,once,TRBJ2-3,TRBV6-5,TGTGCCAGCACCTTGACAGGGCTTGGGACAGATACGCAGTATTTT,CASTLTGLGTDTQYF
.,.,TRBJ2-7,TRBV10-3,TGTGCCATCAGTGAGTCGACTGGGGGCTACGAGCAGTACTTC,CAISESTGGYEQYF
.,.,TRBJ2-7,TRBV5-6,TGTGCCAGCAGCTTGTTCCGGGGGGCTTACGAGCAGTACTTC,CASSLFRGAYEQYF
.,.,TRBJ2-3,TRBV19,TGTGCCAGTAAAACCCGGGGCAGCACAGATACGCAGTATTTT,CASKTRGSTDTQYF
.,.,TRBJ2-7,TRBV5-4,TGTGCCAGCAGCCCAGACGGGGGGCCCTACGAGCAGTACTTC,CASSPDGGPYEQYF
TRBD1,few,TRBJ1-6,TRBV5-1,TGCGCCAGCAGCGGTACCCCGACAGGGGCGGGCTCACCCCTCCACTTT,CASSGTPTGAGSPLHF
TRBD1,.,TRBJ2-7,TRBV4-3,TGCGCCAGCAGCCAACGGACAGGGAAATACGAGCAGTACTTC,CASSQRTGKYEQYF
TRBD1,.,TRBJ2-7,TRBV5-1,TGCGCCAGCAGCTTCGGGACAGGGACTGGAGAGCAGTACTTC,CASSFGTGTGEQYF
.,.,TRBJ2-2,TRBV27,TGTGCCAGCGGCAGGAACACCGGGGAGCTGTTTTTT,CASGRNTGELFF
.,.,TRBJ2-5,TRBV10-3,TGTGCCATCAGTGAGCCGGGGGAGACCCAGTACTTC,CAISEPGETQYF
TRBD2,.,TRBJ2-2,TRBV5-4,TGTGCCAGCAGCTTGCTAGCGGGAGTAACCGGGGAGCTGTTTTTT,CASSLLAGVTGELFF
TRBD1,.,TRBJ1-5,TRBV30,TGTGCCTGGAGCGCACAGGGGAGGTTCTCCAATCAGCCCCAGCATTTT,CAWSAQGRFSNQPQHF
.,.,TRBJ2-3,TRBV2,TGTGCCAGCAGTGAACAGGGCCGCACAGATACGCAGTATTTT,CASSEQGRTDTQYF
TRBD1,.,TRBJ1-2,TRBV28,TGTGCCAGCGTAGAGGGACAGGGATCCCGCTACACCTTC,CASVEGQGSRYTF
.,.,TRBJ1-4,TRBV5-1,TGCGCCAGCAGCTTGCTCCCAGCCAATAATGAAAAACTGTTTTTT,CASSLLPANNEKLFF
.,.,TRBJ2-2,TRBV2,TGTGCCAGCAGTGTAACAGAGAAGAACACCGGGGAGCTGTTTTTT,CASSVTEKNTGELFF
.,few,TRBJ2-3,TRBV18,TGTGCCAGCTCCCTCGGGACGTCGGATACGCAGTATTTT,CASSLGTSDTQYF
.,.,TRBJ1-2,TRBV6-1,TGTGCCAGCAGTGACGTTTATGGCTACACCTTC,CASSDVYGYTF
.,.,TRBJ1-4,TRBV30,TGTGCCTGGAGTGTGACCGTCGGGAGGAATGAAAAACTGTTTTTT,CAWSVTVGRNEKLFF
.,.,TRBJ2-1,TRBV7-3,TGTGCCAGCAGCATTAATACATTACAAGCTGAGCAGTTCTTC,CASSINTLQAEQFF
.,.,TRBJ1-6,TRBV19,TGTGCCAGTAGTACGACAGGCATTACCTATAATTCACCCCTCCACTTT,CASSTTGITYNSPLHF
TRBD1,many,TRBJ1-2,TRBV5-1,TGCGCCAGCAGCTTCGGGGCAGGGGGGAACTATGGCTACACCTTC,CASSFGAGGNYGYTF
TRBD1,.,TRBJ2-4,TRBV5-6,TGTGCCAGCAGCATCACAGGGGGGTCAGCCGGAGGTGACATTCAGTACTTC,CASSITGGSAGGDIQYF
.,.,TRBJ2-3,TRBV5-4,TGTGCCAGCAGCTTGCATCAGGTGAACACAGATACGCAGTATTTT,CASSLHQVNTDTQYF
TRBD2,.,TRBJ2-1,TRBV19,TGTGCCAGTAGTATAGGATTAGCGGGTTACAATGAGCAGTTCTTC,CASSIGLAGYNEQFF
.,.,TRBJ2-1,TRBV5-1,TGCGCCAGCAGCTTCTTCGGCGGGCCGCTCGGGGGTGAGCAGTTCTTC,CASSFFGGPLGGEQFF
.,.,TRBJ2-6,TRBV6-5,TGTGCCACCAATACGGCTGGGGCCAACGTCCTGACTTTC,CATNTAGANVLTF
.,.,TRBJ2-7,TRBV18,TGTGCCAGCTCACCCGGGTCAGGGGTCGACCTCACCTACGAGCAGTACTTC,CASSPGSGVDLTYEQYF
.,.,TRBJ2-2,TRBV10-2,TGCGCCAGCAGTGAGTCACCCCCCGGGACCGGGGAGCTGTTTTTT,CASSESPPGTGELFF
TRBD1,many,TRBJ1-1,TRBV14,TGTGCCAGCAGCCCACAGGGGCTCGGGGGGACTGAAGCTTTCTTT,CASSPQGLGGTEAFF
TRBD2,.,TRBJ2-2,TRBV7-2,TGTGCCAGCAGCTTAGTAGCGGGAGGGTTTACCGGGGAGCTGTTTTTT,CASSLVAGGFTGELFF
.,.,TRBJ1-2,TRBV7-2,TGTGCCAGCAGCTTAGCCCCTCTCTATGGCTACACCTTC,CASSLAPLYGYTF
.,once,TRBJ1-3,TRBV9,TGTGCCAGCAGTCAGCAGGTCTCTGGAAACACCATATATTTT,CASSQQVSGNTIYF
.,.,TRBJ2-7,TRBV27,TGTGCCAGCAGTTTAACGGCCGAGCGTTTCCTACGAAAGCAGTACTTC,CASSLTAERFLRKQYF
TRBD1,once,TRBJ2-7,TRBV18,TGTGCCAGCTCACTTGGGGGACAGGGGTCACAGTACTTC,CASSLGGQGSQYF
TRBD1,once,TRBJ2-2,TRBV19,TGTGCCACCACCGGGACAGTGAACACCGGGGAGCTGTTTTTT,CATTGTVNTGELFF
.,once,TRBJ2-4,TRBV7-9,TGTGCCAGCAGCCCTATGACTAGCAAAAACATTCAGTACTTC,CASSPMTSKNIQYF
.,.,TRBJ2-6,TRBV10-3,TGTGCCATCAGCCCTTTGACAGGGACTACCGCTGGGGCCAACGTCCTGACTTTC,CAISPLTGTTAGANVLTF